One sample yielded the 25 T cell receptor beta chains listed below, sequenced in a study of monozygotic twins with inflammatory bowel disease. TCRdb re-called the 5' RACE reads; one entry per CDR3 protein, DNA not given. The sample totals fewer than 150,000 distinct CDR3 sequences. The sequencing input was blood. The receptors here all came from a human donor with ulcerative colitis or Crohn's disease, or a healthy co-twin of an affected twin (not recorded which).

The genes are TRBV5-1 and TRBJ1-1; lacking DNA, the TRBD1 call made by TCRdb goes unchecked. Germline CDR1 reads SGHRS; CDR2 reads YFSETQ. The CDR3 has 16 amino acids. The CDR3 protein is CASSLWTGRKGDEAFF. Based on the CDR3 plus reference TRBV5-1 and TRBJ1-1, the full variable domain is KAGVTQTPRYLIKTRGQQVTLSCSPISGHRSVSWYQQTPGQGLQFLFEYFSETQRNKGNFPGRFSGRQFSNSRSEMNVSTLELGDSALYLCASSLWTGRKGDEAFFGQGTRLTVV.

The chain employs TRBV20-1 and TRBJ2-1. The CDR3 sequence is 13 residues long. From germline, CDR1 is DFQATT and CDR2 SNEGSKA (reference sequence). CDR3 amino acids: CSARDSHNNEQFF.

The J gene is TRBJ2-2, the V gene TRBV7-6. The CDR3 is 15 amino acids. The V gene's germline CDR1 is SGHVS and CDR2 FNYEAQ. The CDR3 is CASSLTQRNTGELFF.

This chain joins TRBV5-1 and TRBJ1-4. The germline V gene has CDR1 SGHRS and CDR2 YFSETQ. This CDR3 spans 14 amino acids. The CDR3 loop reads CASSLEDPNEKLFF.

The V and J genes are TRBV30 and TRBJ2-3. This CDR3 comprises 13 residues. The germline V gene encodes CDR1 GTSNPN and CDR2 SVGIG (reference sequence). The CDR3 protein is CAWRSHLADTQYF.

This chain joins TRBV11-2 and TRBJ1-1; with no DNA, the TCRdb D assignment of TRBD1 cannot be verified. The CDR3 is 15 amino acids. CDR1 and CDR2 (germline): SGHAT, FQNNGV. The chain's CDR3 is CASTPGGGRNTEAFF.

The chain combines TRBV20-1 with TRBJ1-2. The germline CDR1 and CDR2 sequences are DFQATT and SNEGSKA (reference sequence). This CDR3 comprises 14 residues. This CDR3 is CSARVRSGTYGYTF.

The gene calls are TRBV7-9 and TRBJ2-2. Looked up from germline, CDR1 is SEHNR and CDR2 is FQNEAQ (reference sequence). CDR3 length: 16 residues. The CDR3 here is CASSLVPRLTTGELFF.

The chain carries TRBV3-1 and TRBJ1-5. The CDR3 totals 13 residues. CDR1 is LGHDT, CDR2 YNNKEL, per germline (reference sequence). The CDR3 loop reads CASSQVHDQPQHF.

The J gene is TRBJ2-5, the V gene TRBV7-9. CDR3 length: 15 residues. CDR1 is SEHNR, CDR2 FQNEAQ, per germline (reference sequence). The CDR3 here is CASSRFGGSQETQYF.

This chain's CDR3 is CASSYAGGAAYEQYF. V usage is TRBV6-5 and J usage is TRBJ2-7; TCRdb's D call, TRBD1, is unchecked because there is no DNA. CDR3 size: 15 residues. Germline-derived CDR1 and CDR2 are MNHEY and SVGAGI.

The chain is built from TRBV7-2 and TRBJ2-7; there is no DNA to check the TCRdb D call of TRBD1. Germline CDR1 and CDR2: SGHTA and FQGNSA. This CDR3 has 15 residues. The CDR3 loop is CASSLGPGQGYEQYF.

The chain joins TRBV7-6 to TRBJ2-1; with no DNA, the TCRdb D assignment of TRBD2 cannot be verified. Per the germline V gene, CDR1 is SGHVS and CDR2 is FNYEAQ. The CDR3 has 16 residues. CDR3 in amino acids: CASSPSRASGVNEQFF. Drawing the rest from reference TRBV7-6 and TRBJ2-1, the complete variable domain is GAGVSQSPRYKVTKRGQDVALRCDPISGHVSLYWYRQALGQGPEFLTYFNYEAQQDKSGLPNDRFSAERPEGSISTLTIQRTEQRDSAMYRCASSPSRASGVNEQFFGPGTRLTVL.

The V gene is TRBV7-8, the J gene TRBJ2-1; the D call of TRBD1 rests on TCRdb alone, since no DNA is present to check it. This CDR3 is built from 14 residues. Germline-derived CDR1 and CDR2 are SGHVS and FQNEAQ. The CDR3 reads CASSLRQGKGEQFF. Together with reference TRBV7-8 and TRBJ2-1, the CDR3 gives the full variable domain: GAGVSQSPRYKVAKRGQDVALRCDPISGHVSLFWYQQALGQGPEFLTYFQNEAQLDKSGLPSDRFFAERPEGSVSTLKIQRTQQEDSAVYLCASSLRQGKGEQFFGPGTRLTVL.

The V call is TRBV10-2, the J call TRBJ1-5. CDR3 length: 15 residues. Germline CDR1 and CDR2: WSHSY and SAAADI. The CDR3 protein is CASSEGGGWYQPQHF.

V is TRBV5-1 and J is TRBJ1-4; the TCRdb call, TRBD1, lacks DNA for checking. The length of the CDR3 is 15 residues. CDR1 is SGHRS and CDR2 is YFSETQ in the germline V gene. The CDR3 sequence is CASSGGQAANEKLFF. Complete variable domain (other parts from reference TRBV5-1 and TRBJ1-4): KAGVTQTPRYLIKTRGQQVTLSCSPISGHRSVSWYQQTPGQGLQFLFEYFSETQRNKGNFPGRFSGRQFSNSRSEMNVSTLELGDSALYLCASSGGQAANEKLFFGSGTQLSVL.

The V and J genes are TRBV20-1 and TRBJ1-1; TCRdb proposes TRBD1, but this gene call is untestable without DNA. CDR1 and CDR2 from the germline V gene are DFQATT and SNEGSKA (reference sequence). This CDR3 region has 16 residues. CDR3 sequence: CSARSGVAAWNTEAFF.

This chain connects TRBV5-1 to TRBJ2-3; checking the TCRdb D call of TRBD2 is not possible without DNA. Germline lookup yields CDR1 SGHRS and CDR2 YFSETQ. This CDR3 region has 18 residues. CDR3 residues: CASSLGSSGAPGTDTQYF.

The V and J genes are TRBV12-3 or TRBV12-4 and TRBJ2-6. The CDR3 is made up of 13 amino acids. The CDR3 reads CASADSGANVLTF.

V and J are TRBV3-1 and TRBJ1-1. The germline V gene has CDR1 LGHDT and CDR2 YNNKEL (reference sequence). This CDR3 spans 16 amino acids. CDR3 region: CASSQDLAGMNTEAFF.

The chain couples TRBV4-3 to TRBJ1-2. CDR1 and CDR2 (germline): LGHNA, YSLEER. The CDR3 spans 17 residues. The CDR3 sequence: CASSQVVYPQVDYGYTF.

CDR3 protein: CASSINNPGISYEQYF. J is TRBJ2-7 and V is TRBV19; without DNA, the TCRdb call of TRBD1 cannot be checked. CDR1 and CDR2 (germline): LNHDA, SQIVND (reference sequence). The CDR3 has 16 residues.

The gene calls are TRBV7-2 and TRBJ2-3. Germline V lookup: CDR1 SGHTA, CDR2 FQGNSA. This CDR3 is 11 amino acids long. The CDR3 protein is CASSMSDTQYF.

CDR3 residues: CASYSPNEKLFF. The chain has TRBV19 and TRBJ1-4. This CDR3 is 12 amino acids long. Germline lookup yields CDR1 LNHDA and CDR2 SQIVND (reference sequence).

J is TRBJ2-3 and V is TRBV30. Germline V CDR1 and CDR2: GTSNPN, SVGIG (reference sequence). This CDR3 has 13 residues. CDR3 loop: CAWSKRRADTQYF. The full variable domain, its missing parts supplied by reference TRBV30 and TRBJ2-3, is SQTIHQWPATLVQPVGSPLSLECTVEGTSNPNLYWYRQAAGRGLQLLFYSVGIGQISSEVPQNLSASRPQDRQFILSSKKLLLSDSGFYLCAWSKRRADTQYFGPGTRLTVL.